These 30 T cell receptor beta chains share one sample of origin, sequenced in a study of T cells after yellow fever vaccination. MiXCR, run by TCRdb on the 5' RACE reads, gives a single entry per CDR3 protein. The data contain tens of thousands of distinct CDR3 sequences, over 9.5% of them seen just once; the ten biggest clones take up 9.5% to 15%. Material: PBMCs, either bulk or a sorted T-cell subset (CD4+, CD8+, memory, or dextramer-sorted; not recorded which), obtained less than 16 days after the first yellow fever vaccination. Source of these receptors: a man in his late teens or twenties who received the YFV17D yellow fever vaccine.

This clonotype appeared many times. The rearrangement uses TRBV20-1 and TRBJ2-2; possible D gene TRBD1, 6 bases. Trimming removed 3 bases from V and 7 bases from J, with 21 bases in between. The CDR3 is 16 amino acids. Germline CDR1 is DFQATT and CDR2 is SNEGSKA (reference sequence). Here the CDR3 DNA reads TGCAGTGCTAGGGTTAGACAGGTCCCCCTCGTCGGGGAGCTGTTTTTT. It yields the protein CSARVRQVPLVGELFF.

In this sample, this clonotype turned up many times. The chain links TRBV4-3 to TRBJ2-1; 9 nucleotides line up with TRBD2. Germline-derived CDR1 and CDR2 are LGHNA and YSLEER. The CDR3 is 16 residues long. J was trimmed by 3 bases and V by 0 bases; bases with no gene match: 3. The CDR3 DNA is TGCGCCAGCAGCCAAGACGGAGCGGGGGGCTACAATGAGCAGTTCTTC. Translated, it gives CASSQDGAGGYNEQFF.

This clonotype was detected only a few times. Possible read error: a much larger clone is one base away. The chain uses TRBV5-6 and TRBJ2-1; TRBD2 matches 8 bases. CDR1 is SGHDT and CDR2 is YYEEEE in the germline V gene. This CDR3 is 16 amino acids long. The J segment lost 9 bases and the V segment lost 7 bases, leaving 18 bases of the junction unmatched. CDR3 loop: CASPRVGIGGASEQFF. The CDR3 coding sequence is TGTGCCAGCCCCAGGGTGGGAATCGGGGGGGCCAGTGAGCAGTTCTTC.

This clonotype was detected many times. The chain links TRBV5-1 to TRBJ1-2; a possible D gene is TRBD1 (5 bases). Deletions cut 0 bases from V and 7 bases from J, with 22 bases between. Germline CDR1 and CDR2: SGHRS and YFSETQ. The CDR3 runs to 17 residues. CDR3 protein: CASSLGGGAQRISGYTF. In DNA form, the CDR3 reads TGCGCCAGCAGCTTGGGGGGGGGTGCCCAAAGGATCTCTGGCTACACCTTC.

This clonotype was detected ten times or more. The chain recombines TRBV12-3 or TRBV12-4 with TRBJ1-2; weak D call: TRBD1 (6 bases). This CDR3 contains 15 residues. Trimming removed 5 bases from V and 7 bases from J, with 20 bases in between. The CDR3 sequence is CASSLSVGGISGYTF. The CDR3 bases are TGTGCCAGCAGTCTTTCTGTAGGGGGGATTTCTGGCTACACCTTC.

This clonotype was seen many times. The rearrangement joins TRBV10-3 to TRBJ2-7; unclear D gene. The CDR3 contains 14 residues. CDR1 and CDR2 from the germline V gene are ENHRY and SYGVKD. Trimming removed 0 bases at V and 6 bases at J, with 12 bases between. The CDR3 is CAISESGFSGEQYV. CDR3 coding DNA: TGTGCCATCAGTGAGTCAGGATTTTCGGGCGAGCAGTACGTC.

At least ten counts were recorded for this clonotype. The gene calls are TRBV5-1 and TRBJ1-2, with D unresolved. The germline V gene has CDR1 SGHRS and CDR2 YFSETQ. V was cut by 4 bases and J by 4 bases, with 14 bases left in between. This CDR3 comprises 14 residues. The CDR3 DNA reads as TGCGCCAGCAGCCGGACGCAAGGGAGCTATGGCTACACCTTC. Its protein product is CASSRTQGSYGYTF. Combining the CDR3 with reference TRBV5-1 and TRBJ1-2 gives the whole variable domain KAGVTQTPRYLIKTRGQQVTLSCSPISGHRSVSWYQQTPGQGLQFLFEYFSETQRNKGNFPGRFSGRQFSNSRSEMNVSTLELGDSALYLCASSRTQGSYGYTFGSGTRLTVV.

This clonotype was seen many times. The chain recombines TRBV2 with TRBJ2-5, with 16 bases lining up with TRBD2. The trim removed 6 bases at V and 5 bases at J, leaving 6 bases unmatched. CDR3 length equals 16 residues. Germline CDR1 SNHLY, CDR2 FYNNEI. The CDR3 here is CASRGLAGGRRETQYF. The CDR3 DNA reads TGTGCCAGCAGGGGACTAGCGGGGGGGCGGCGGGAGACCCAGTACTTC.

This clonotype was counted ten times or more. This CDR3 is CASRLRGGYTF. The DNA for the CDR3 is TGTGCCAGCAGACTCCGAGGGGGCTACACCTTC. The rearrangement uses TRBV6-5 and TRBJ1-2, with D uncertain. CDR1 and CDR2 (germline): MNHEY, SVGAGI. This CDR3 comprises 11 residues. The ends were cut back, 6 bases at V and 8 bases at J, with 10 bases in the middle.

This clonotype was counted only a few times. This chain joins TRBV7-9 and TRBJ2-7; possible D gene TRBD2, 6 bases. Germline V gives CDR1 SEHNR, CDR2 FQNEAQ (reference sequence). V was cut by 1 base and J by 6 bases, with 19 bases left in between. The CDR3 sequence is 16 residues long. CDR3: CASSLGPGGAGSEQYV. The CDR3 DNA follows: TGTGCCAGCAGCTTAGGGCCTGGTGGGGCGGGGAGCGAGCAGTACGTC.

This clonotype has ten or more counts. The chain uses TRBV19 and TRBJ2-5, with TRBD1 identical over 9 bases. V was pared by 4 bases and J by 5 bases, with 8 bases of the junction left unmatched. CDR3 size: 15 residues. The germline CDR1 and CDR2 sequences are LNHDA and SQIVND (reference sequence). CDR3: CASSTSTGGRETQYF. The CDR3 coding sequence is TGTGCCAGTAGTACTTCGACAGGGGGTCGTGAGACCCAGTACTTC.

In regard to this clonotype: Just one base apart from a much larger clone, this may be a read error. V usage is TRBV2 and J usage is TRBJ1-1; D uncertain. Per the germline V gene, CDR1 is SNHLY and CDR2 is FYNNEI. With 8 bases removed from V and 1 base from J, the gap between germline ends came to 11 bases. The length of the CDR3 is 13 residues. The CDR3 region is CASSIGPNTEAFF. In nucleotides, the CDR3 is TGTGCCAGCTCAATCGGACCGAACACTGAAGCTTTCTTT.

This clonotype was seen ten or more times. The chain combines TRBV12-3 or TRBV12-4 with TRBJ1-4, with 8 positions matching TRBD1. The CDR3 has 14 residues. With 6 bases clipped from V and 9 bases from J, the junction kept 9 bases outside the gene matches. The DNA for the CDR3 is TGTGCCAGCAGCCGGACAGGGTTTAGTAAAAAACTGTTTTTT. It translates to CASSRTGFSKKLFF.

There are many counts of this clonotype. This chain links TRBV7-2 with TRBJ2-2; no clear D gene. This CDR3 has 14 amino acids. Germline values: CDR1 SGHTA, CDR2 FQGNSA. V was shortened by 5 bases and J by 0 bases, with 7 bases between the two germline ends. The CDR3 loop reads CASSPVANTGELFF. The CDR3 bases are TGTGCCAGCAGCCCAGTAGCGAACACCGGGGAGCTGTTTTTT.

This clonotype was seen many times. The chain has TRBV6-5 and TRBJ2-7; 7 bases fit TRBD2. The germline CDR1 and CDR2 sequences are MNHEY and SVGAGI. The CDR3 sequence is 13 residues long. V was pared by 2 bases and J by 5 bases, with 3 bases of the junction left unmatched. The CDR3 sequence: CASSYGRVDEQYF. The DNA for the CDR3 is TGTGCCAGCAGTTACGGGAGGGTAGACGAGCAGTACTTC.

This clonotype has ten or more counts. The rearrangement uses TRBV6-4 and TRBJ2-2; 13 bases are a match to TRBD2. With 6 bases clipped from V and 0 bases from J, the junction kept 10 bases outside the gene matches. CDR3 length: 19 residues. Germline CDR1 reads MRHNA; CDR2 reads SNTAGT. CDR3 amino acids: CASSPGLAGPPPNTGELFF. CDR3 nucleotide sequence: TGTGCCAGCAGCCCGGGACTAGCGGGGCCCCCCCCGAACACCGGGGAGCTGTTTTTT.

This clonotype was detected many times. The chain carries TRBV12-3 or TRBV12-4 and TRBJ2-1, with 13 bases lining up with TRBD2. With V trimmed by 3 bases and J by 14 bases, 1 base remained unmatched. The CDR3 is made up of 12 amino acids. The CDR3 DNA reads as TGTGCCAGCAGTTTTGGGACTAGCGGGGAGTTCTTC. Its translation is CASSFGTSGEFF.

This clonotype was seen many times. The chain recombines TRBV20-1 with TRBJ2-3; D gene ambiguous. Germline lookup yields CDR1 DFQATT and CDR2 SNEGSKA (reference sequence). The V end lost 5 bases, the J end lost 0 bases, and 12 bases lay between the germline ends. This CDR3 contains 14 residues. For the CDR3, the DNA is TGCAGTGCTCCTAAGCAGCCTAGCACAGATACGCAGTATTTT. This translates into CSAPKQPSTDTQYF.

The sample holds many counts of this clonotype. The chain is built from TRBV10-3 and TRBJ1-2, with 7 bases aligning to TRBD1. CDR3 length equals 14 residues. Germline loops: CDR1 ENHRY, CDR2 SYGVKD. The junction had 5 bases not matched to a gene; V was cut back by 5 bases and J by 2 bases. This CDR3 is CAISQTQGNYGYTF. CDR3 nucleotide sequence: TGTGCCATCAGTCAAACACAGGGGAACTATGGCTACACCTTC.

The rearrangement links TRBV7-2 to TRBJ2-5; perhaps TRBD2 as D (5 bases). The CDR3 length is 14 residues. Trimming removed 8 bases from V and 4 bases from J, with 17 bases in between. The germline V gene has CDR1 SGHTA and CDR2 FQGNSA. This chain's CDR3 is CASGFSGLLETQYF. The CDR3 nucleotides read TGTGCCAGCGGATTTTCCGGACTTCTAGAGACCCAGTACTTC.

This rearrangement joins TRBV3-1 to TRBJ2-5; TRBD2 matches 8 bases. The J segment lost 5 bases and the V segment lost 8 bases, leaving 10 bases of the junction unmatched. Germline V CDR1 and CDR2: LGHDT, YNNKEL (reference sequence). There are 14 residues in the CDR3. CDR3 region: CASGSGGPPETQYF. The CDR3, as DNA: TGTGCCAGCGGGTCGGGGGGGCCGCCGGAGACCCAGTACTTC.

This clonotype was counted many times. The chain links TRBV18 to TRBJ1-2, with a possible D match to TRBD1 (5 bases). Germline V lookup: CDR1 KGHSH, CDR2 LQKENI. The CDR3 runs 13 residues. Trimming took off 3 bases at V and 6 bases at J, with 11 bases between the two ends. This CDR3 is CASSPRETHGYTF. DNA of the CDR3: TGTGCCAGCTCACCCAGGGAGACCCATGGCTACACCTTC.

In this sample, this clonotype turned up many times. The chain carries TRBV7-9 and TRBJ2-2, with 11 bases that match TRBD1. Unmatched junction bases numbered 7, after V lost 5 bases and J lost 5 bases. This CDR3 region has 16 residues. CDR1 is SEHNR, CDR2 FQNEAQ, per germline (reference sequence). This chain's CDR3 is CASSPFRDRGTGELFF. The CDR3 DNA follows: TGTGCCAGCAGCCCCTTCCGGGACAGGGGGACCGGGGAGCTGTTTTTT.

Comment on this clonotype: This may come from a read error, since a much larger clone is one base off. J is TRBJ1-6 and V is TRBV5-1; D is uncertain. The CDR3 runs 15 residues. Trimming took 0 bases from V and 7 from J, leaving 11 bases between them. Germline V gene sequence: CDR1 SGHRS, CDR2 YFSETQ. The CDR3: CASSLVSTGNSPLHF. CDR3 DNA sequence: TGCGCCAGCAGCTTGGTCTCTACGGGAAATTCACCCCTCCACTTT.

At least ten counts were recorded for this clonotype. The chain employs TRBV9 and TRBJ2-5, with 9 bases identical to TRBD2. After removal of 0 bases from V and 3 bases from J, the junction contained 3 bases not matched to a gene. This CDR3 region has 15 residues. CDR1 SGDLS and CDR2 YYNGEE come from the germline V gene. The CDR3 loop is CASSVGTSDKETQYF. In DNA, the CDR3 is TGTGCCAGCAGCGTAGGGACTAGCGATAAAGAGACCCAGTACTTC.

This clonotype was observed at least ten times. CDR3 region: CASSLLTSGGTDTQYF. As DNA, the CDR3 is TGTGCCAGCAGCCTCCTGACTAGCGGGGGCACAGATACGCAGTATTTT. This chain uses TRBV7-2 with TRBJ2-3, with 11 bases identical to TRBD2. Germline V gives CDR1 SGHTA, CDR2 FQGNSA. CDR3 length: 16 amino acids. Trimming at V came to 5 bases and at J to 1 base, leaving 5 bases not matched to a gene.

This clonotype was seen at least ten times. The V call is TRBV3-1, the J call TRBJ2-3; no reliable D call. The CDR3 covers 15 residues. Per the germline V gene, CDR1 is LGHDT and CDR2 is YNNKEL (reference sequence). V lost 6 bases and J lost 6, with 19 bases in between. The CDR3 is CASSLVAVAVDTQYF. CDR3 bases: TGTGCCAGCAGTCTAGTAGCAGTGGCAGTTGATACGCAGTATTTT.

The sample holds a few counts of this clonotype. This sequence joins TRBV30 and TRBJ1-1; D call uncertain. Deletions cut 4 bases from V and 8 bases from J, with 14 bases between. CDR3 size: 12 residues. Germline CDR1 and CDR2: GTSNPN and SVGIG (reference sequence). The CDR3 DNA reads TGTGCCTGGACTCCTGGAGGGCTGGAAGCTTTCTTT. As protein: CAWTPGGLEAFF.

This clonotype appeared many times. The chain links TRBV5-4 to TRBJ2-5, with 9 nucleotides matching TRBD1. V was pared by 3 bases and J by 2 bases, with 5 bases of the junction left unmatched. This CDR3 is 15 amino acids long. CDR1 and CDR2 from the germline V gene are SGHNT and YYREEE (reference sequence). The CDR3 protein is CASSSGQGPQETQYF. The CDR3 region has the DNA TGTGCCAGCAGCTCCGGACAGGGGCCGCAAGAGACCCAGTACTTC.

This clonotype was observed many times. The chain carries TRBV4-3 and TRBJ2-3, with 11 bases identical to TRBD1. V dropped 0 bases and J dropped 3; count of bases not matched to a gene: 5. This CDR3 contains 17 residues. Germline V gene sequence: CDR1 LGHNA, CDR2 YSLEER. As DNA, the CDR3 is TGCGCCAGCAGCCAAGAGGGACAGGGGGTGACGACAGATACGCAGTATTTT. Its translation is CASSQEGQGVTTDTQYF.